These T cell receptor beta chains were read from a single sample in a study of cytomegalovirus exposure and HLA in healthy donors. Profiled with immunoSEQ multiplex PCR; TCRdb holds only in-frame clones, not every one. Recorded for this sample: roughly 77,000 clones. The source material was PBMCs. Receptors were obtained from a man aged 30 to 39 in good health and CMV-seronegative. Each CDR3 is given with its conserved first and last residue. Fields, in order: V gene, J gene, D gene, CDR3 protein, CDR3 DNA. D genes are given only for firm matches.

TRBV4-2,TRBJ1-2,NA,CASSQDLMLPVYGYTF,TGTGCCAGCAGCCAAGATCTCATGCTGCCGGTATATGGCTACACCTTC
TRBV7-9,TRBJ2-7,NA,CATLGDDPGAHEQYF,TGTGCCACCCTCGGAGACGACCCCGGCGCCCACGAGCAGTACTTC
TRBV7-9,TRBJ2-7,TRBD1,CASSSLVGQVAPLGQYF,TGTGCCAGCAGTTCCCTAGTGGGACAGGTGGCCCCATTGGGGCAGTACTTC
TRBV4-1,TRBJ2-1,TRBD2,CASSRGTSGISYEQFF,TGCGCCAGCAGCCGAGGGACTAGCGGGATTAGTTATGAGCAGTTCTTC
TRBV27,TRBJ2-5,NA,CASSFALGYQETQYF,TGTGCCAGCAGTTTTGCCCTCGGGTACCAAGAGACCCAGTACTTC
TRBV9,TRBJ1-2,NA,CASSLLGTGYGYTF,TGTGCCAGCAGCCTCCTCGGGACTGGCTATGGCTACACCTTC
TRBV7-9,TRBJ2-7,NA,CASSIGGSSYEQYF,TGTGCCAGCAGCATCGGGGGAAGCTCCTACGAGCAGTACTTC
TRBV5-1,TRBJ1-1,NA,CASSIDRNRANTEAFF,TGCGCCAGCAGCATCGACAGGAATCGAGCCAACACTGAAGCTTTCTTT
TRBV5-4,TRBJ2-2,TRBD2,CASSLSSPGGLRNTGELFF,TGTGCCAGCAGCTTGTCCTCTCCGGGGGGACTACGGAACACCGGGGAGCTGTTTTTT
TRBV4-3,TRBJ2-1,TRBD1,CASSHDRGEYNEQFF,TGCGCCAGCAGCCACGACAGGGGGGAGTACAATGAGCAGTTCTTC
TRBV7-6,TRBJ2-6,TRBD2,CASSLVRGGSGANVLTF,TGTGCCAGCAGCTTAGTTAGGGGCGGGAGTGGGGCCAACGTCCTGACTTTC
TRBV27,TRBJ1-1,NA,CASSYRRNTEAFF,TGTGCCAGCAGTTACAGGAGGAACACTGAAGCTTTCTTT
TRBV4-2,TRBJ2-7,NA,CASSPRDGGYEQYF,TGTGCCAGCAGCCCCCGGGACGGAGGGTACGAGCAGTACTTC
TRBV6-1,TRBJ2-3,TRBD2,CASSATSGRFLAQYF,TGTGCCAGCAGTGCGACTAGCGGGAGGTTTTTAGCGCAGTATTTT
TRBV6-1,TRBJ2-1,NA,CASSDGSGYNEQFF,TGTGCCAGCAGTGACGGTAGCGGATACAATGAGCAGTTCTTC
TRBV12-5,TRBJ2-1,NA,CASGLVVTADYNEQFF,TGTGCTAGTGGTTTGGTAGTGACGGCGGATTACAATGAGCAGTTCTTC